The clone carrying this TCR beta chain appeared a few times. Its antigen is undetermined. Quantitative 5'-RACE with molecular barcodes produced the TCR beta libraries. TCRdb re-analysed the 5' RACE reads in MiXCR, keeping a single row per CDR3 protein. This sample has around 250,000 distinct CDR3 sequences, with about 11% found just once. CDR1 is DFQATT and CDR2 is SNEGSKA in the germline V gene (reference sequence). Trimming cost V 0 bases and J 6 bases; bases outside gene matches: 13. The CDR3 runs to 17 residues. The data are from a study of CD8 T cells in ankylosing spondylitis. Study observations and caveats: Earlier literature documents some of the motif variants in reactive arthritis synovial fluid and blood. From matched ankylosing spondylitis synovial fluid, disease-linked clones were reportedly recovered at significantly enriched levels.

The chain employs TRBV20-1 and TRBJ2-2; 7 positions match TRBD2. Sequencing input: blood, either unsorted or a sorted T cell fraction (not recorded which). This clonotype originated in a male donor with ankylosing spondylitis or in good health (not recorded which). DNA of the CDR3: TGCAGTGCTAGAGATCCCCGGACTAGTATCAACCCCGGGGAGCTGTTTTTT. Its translation is CSARDPRTSINPGELFF.